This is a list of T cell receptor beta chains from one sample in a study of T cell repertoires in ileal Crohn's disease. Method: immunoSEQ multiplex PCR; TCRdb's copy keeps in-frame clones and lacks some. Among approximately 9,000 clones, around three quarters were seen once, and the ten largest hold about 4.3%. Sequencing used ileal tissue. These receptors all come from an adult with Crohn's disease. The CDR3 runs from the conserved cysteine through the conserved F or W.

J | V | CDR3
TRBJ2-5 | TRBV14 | CASSYAEGGETQYF
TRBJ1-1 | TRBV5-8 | CASSLGPRGRGRDRTEAFF
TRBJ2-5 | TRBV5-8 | CASSLGTAGLGETQYF
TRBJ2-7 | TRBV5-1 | CASSGGLGSYEQYF
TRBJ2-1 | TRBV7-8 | CASSRSRDSWVNEQFF
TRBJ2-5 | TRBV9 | CASSVASGGAKGTQYF
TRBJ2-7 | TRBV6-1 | CASSDPGGVRSEQYF
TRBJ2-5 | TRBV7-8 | CASSLTSGGAQETQYF
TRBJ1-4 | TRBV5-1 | CASSLGQGPNEKLFF
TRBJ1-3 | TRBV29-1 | CSVENTGGTGNTIYF
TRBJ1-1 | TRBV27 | CASSSLGRGASTEAFF
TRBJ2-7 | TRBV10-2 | CASSESTAGRDEQYF
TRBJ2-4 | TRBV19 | CASSTATGVFDIQYF
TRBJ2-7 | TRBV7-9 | CASSGGLTTRYEQYF
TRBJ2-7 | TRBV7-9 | CASSLVPCSYEQYF
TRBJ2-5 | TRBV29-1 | CSVAWTAIETQYF
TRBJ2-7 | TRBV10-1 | CASSEGLAGVYEQYF
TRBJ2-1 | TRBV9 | CASSVELAGGAYNEQFF
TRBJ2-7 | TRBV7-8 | CASSLSGSYEQYF
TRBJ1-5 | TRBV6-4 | CASSDFGGRQPQHF
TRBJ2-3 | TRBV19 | CASSPSGGHTDTQYF
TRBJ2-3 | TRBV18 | CASSPPGTGGGTDTQYF
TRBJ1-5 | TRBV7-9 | CASSLNKYQPQHF